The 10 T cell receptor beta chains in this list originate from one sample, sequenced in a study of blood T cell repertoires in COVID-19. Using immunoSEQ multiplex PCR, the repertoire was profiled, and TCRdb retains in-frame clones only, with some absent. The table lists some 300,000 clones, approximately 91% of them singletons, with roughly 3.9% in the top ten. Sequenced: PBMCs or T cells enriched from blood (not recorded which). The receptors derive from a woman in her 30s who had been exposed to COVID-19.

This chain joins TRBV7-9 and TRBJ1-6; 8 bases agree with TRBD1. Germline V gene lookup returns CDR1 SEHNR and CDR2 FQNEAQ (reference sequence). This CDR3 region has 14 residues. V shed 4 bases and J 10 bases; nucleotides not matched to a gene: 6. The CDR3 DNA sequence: TGTGCCAGCAGCTGGACAGGGTCCGGATCACCCCTCCACTTT. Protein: CASSWTGSGSPLHF. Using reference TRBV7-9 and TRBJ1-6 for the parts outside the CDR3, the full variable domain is DTGVSQNPRHKITKRGQNVTFRCDPISEHNRLYWYRQTLGQGPEFLTYFQNEAQLEKSRLLSDRFSAERPKGSFSTLEIQRTEQGDSAMYLCASSWTGSGSPLHFGNGTRLTVT.

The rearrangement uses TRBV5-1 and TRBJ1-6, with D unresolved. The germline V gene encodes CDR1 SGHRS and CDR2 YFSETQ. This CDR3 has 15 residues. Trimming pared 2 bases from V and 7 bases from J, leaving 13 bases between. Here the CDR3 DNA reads TGCGCCAGCAGCTTAGAACCGGCGGGGAATTCACCCCTCCACTTT. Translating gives CASSLEPAGNSPLHF.

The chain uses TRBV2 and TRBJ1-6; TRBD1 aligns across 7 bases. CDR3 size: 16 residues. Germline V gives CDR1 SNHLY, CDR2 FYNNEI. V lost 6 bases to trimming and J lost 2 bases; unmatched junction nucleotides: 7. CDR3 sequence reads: CASRGRGTAYNSPLHF. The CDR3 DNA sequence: TGTGCCAGCAGGGGACGAGGGACAGCCTATAATTCACCCCTCCACTTT.

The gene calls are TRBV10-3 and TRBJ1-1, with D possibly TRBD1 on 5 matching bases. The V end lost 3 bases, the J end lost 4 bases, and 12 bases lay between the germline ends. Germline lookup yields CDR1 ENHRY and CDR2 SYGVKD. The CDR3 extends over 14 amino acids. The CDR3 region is CAISDPREITEAFF. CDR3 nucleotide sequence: TGTGCCATCAGTGACCCCAGGGAAATCACTGAAGCTTTCTTT.

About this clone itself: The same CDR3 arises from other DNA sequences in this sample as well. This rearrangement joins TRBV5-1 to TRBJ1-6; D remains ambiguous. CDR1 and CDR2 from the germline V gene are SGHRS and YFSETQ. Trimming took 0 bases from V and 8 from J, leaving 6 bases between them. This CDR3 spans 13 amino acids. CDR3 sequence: CASSLEGDSPLHF. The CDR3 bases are TGCGCCAGCAGCTTGGAAGGAGATTCACCCCTCCACTTT.

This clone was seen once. CDR3 nucleotides: TGTGCCAGCAGCTTAGAGCCGGGACAGACCTACGAGCAGTACTTC. It encodes CASSLEPGQTYEQYF. The chain uses TRBV5-4 and TRBJ2-7; 7 bases are shared with TRBD1. V was pared by 2 bases and J by 2 bases, with 7 bases of the junction left unmatched. The length of the CDR3 is 15 residues. The V gene's germline CDR1 is SGHNT and CDR2 YYREEE (reference sequence).

CDR3 nucleotide sequence: TGTGCCAGCAGCAACCAAGCCTCCTATAATTCACCCCTCCACTTT. This translates into CASSNQASYNSPLHF. The V call is TRBV9, the J call TRBJ1-6; D not certain. V gave up 4 bases and J gave up 0 bases, with 8 bases separating them. The CDR3 has 15 residues. Germline CDR1 is SGDLS and CDR2 is YYNGEE.

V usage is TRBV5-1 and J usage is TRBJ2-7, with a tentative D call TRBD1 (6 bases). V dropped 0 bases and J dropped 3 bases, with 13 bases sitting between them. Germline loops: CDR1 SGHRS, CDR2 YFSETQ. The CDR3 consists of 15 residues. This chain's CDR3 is CASSLGRTDYYEQYF. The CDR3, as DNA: TGCGCCAGCAGCTTGGGAAGGACAGATTACTACGAGCAGTACTTC.

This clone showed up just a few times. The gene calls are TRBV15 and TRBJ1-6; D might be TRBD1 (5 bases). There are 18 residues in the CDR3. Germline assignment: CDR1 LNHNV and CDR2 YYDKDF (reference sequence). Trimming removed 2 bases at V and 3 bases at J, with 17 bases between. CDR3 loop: CATSRSGLGNSYNSPLHF. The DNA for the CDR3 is TGTGCCACCAGCAGATCGGGACTGGGGAACAGCTATAATTCACCCCTCCACTTT.

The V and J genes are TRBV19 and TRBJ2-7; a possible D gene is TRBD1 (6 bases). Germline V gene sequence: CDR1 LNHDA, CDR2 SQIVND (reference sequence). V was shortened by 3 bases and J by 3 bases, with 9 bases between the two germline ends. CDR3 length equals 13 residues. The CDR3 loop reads CASSIGTRYEQYF. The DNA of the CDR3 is TGTGCCAGTAGTATTGGGACACGCTACGAGCAGTACTTC.